The next 25 T cell receptor beta chains were all read from a single sample in a study of shared clonotypes between healthy human individuals. Assay: immunoSEQ multiplex PCR; the TCRdb copy retains only in-frame clones and omits some. The data hold about 2 million clones, with roughly 95% observed a single time. CD8 cells regarded as naive lacked CD45RO, were positively chosen for CCR7, and omitted terminally differentiated effector memory CD45RA+ cells. Sequencing was carried out using naive CD8+ T cells sorted from blood. These receptors originate from a man between 18 and 29 years old in good health.

The J gene is TRBJ2-1, the V gene TRBV10-2; D unclear. This CDR3 has 15 amino acids. V dropped 5 bases and J dropped 9 bases, with 20 bases sitting between them. Germline V gene lookup returns CDR1 WSHSY and CDR2 SAAADI. CDR3 residues: CASSLSGLSWGEQFF. CDR3 nucleotides: TGCGCCAGCAGTCTGTCCGGCCTCTCCTGGGGTGAGCAGTTCTTC.

The rearrangement joins TRBV27 to TRBJ2-3; D unresolved. Germline assignment: CDR1 MNHEY and CDR2 SMNVEV (reference sequence). The CDR3 has 14 amino acids. With 2 bases removed from V and 0 bases from J, the gap between germline ends came to 6 bases. CDR3 in amino acids: CASSLKISTDTQYF. CDR3 DNA sequence: TGTGCCAGCAGTTTAAAGATTAGCACAGATACGCAGTATTTT.

In the case of this clone: Other nucleotide sequences in the sample specify the same CDR3. V and J are TRBV7-3 and TRBJ2-3; the D gene is possibly TRBD1 (6 bases). Between the trimmed V and J ends, which lost 3 bases and 2 bases, there was a span of 9 bases. From germline, CDR1 is SGHTA and CDR2 FQGTGA. The CDR3 is 14 residues long. This CDR3 reads CASSLGAFTDTQYF. DNA of the CDR3: TGTGCCAGCAGCTTGGGGGCGTTCACAGATACGCAGTATTTT.

The chain joins TRBV9 to TRBJ2-2; D is uncertain. The V gene lost 4 bases and the J gene lost 8 bases, with 18 bases spanning the gap. The CDR3 contains 15 residues. From germline, CDR1 is SGDLS and CDR2 YYNGEE. The CDR3 reads CASSSRPAAGGELFF. The CDR3 region has the DNA TGTGCCAGCAGCTCCCGCCCTGCAGCAGGTGGGGAGCTGTTTTTT.

The chain uses TRBV4-1 and TRBJ2-7; 8 bases are a match to TRBD2. Germline CDR1 is MGHRA and CDR2 is YSYEKL. The CDR3 runs 15 residues. V trimming: 2 bases; J trimming: 4 bases; junction bases outside the gene matches: 7. Written as DNA, the CDR3 is TGCGCCAGCAGCCAATCGCGGGAGGAAAGTTACGAGCAGTACTTC. It codes for CASSQSREESYEQYF.

V usage is TRBV9 and J usage is TRBJ1-2, with TRBD1 as a possible D gene (5 bases). The CDR3 sequence is 14 residues long. The V end was cut by 4 bases, the J end by 3 bases, with 13 bases between. Germline V lookup: CDR1 SGDLS, CDR2 YYNGEE. CDR3 sequence (DNA): TGTGCCAGCAGCAAGTCCGGGACCCACTATGGCTACACCTTC. It is translated as CASSKSGTHYGYTF.

This chain links TRBV6-5 with TRBJ2-7; possibly TRBD1 for D (6 bases). Germline V lookup: CDR1 MNHEY, CDR2 SVGAGI. The CDR3 sequence is 13 residues long. V was cut by 4 bases and J by 6 bases, with 13 bases left in between. CDR3 sequence reads: CASSSLPGAEQYF. The CDR3 nucleotides read TGTGCCAGCAGTTCTCTCCCAGGGGCCGAGCAGTACTTC.

The V and J genes are TRBV27 and TRBJ1-6; D call uncertain. Germline V lookup: CDR1 MNHEY, CDR2 SMNVEV (reference sequence). The CDR3 extends over 11 amino acids. V shed 8 bases and J shed 14 bases, with 13 bases lying between them. The CDR3 here is CASGSPTALHF. DNA for the CDR3: TGTGCCAGCGGCTCACCTACGGCCCTCCACTTT.

The chain employs TRBV9 and TRBJ2-5; D not certain. The CDR3 runs to 13 residues. V lost 4 bases to trimming and J lost 0 bases, with 7 bases between them. Germline V gene sequence: CDR1 SGDLS, CDR2 YYNGEE. The CDR3 DNA is TGTGCCAGCAGCTCGTGGGACCAAGAGACCCAGTACTTC. Translated: CASSSWDQETQYF.

The V and J genes are TRBV18 and TRBJ2-5; no firm D call. Deletions cut 0 bases from V and 2 bases from J, with 7 bases between. From germline, CDR1 is KGHSH and CDR2 LQKENI. This CDR3 is 14 amino acids long. Here the CDR3 DNA reads TGTGCCAGCTCACCACCTTCTCGACAAGAGACCCAGTACTTC. Protein: CASSPPSRQETQYF.

V is TRBV5-6 and J is TRBJ1-3; tentative D call: TRBD1 (5 bases). Trimming pared 4 bases from V and 6 bases from J, leaving 14 bases between. The CDR3 consists of 14 residues. Germline V CDR1 and CDR2: SGHDT, YYEEEE. The CDR3 protein is CASSGGTEANTIYF. In DNA, the CDR3 is TGTGCCAGCAGCGGCGGGACGGAGGCAAACACCATATATTTT.

The J gene is TRBJ2-1, the V gene TRBV5-1; no clear D. V was trimmed by 0 bases and J by 8 bases, leaving 12 bases between them. Germline CDR1 reads SGHRS; CDR2 reads YFSETQ. The CDR3 has 14 residues. As DNA, the CDR3 is TGCGCCAGCAGCTTGGAGGCTTATCAGGATGAGCAGTTCTTC. It yields the protein CASSLEAYQDEQFF.

The rearrangement joins TRBV7-2 to TRBJ2-3; D call uncertain. CDR3 length: 15 residues. V lost 5 bases, J lost 1 base, and 13 bases lay in between. Germline CDR1 reads SGHTA; CDR2 reads FQGNSA. This chain's CDR3 is CASSLLALRTDTQYF. The CDR3 region has the DNA TGTGCCAGCAGCCTACTTGCACTTCGCACAGATACGCAGTATTTT.

This clone was recorded only once. The chain has TRBV19 and TRBJ2-1, with 8 nucleotides matching TRBD2. Losses at the gene ends were 5 bases for V and 4 bases for J; bases not matched to a gene: 7. The CDR3 totals 15 residues. Germline-derived CDR1 and CDR2 are LNHDA and SQIVND (reference sequence). CDR3 region: CASSSPGLGYNEQFF. In nucleotides, the CDR3 is TGTGCCAGTAGTTCCCCGGGACTAGGGTACAATGAGCAGTTCTTC.

This chain connects TRBV7-8 to TRBJ2-1; 9 nucleotides match TRBD1. Germline V lookup: CDR1 SGHVS, CDR2 FQNEAQ. After removal of 5 bases from V and 1 base from J, the junction contained 3 bases not matched to a gene. The CDR3 extends over 15 amino acids. The CDR3 sequence: CASSRQGGSYNEQFF. The CDR3 coding sequence is TGTGCCAGCAGCAGACAGGGGGGGTCCTACAATGAGCAGTTCTTC. Full variable domain (outside the CDR3, taken from reference TRBV7-8 and TRBJ2-1): GAGVSQSPRYKVAKRGQDVALRCDPISGHVSLFWYQQALGQGPEFLTYFQNEAQLDKSGLPSDRFFAERPEGSVSTLKIQRTQQEDSAVYLCASSRQGGSYNEQFFGPGTRLTVL.

This rearrangement joins TRBV5-6 to TRBJ1-5, with 9 bases fitting TRBD1. The CDR3 covers 17 residues. V shed 2 bases and J 1 base; nucleotides not matched to a gene: 7. Germline values: CDR1 SGHDT, CDR2 YYEEEE. The CDR3 protein is CASSFTIGTGSNQPQHF. The CDR3 DNA reads TGTGCCAGCAGCTTCACCATAGGGACAGGGAGCAATCAGCCCCAGCATTTT.

This rearrangement joins TRBV6-5 to TRBJ1-5, with a weak D call TRBD1 (6 bases). The V and J ends lost 5 bases and 7 bases respectively, with 15 bases between them. The CDR3 covers 14 residues. The germline V gene encodes CDR1 MNHEY and CDR2 SVGAGI. The CDR3 DNA sequence: TGTGCCAGCAGTCCACAGGGCGGGGGGCAGCCCCAGCATTTT. Amino acid sequence: CASSPQGGGQPQHF.

V gene TRBV18 combines with J gene TRBJ1-1; D gene uncertain. CDR3 size: 17 residues. Germline V gives CDR1 KGHSH, CDR2 LQKENI. Trimming left V 4 bases short and J 2 bases short, with 20 bases between. The CDR3 loop reads CASSLPESGSLNTEAFF. For the CDR3, the DNA is TGTGCCAGCTCACTCCCCGAGTCAGGTTCGTTAAACACTGAAGCTTTCTTT.

This chain joins TRBV7-8 and TRBJ2-3, with TRBD2 identical over 10 bases. V was pared by 5 bases and J by 0 bases, with 2 bases of the junction left unmatched. Germline V gene sequence: CDR1 SGHVS, CDR2 FQNEAQ. This CDR3 is 15 amino acids long. The chain's CDR3 is CASSLLAGSTDTQYF. Written as DNA, the CDR3 is TGTGCCAGCAGCCTACTAGCGGGGAGCACAGATACGCAGTATTTT.

On this clone: The same CDR3 is also encoded by other DNA sequences in this sample. The chain carries TRBV11-2 and TRBJ2-7, with a possible D match to TRBD2 (5 bases). The germline V gene has CDR1 SGHAT and CDR2 FQNNGV. Trimming stripped 1 base from V and 0 bases from J, with 7 bases between. This CDR3 has 14 residues. DNA for the CDR3: TGTGCCAGCAGCTTAGGTACTAGCTCCTACGAGCAGTACTTC. It yields the protein CASSLGTSSYEQYF.

CDR3 in DNA: TGTGCCAGCAGCTTAATACCGGCGGCAGGAAACACTGAAGCTTTCTTT. Translated: CASSLIPAAGNTEAFF. The chain joins TRBV11-2 to TRBJ1-1; no clear D. The CDR3 runs 16 residues. Germline V gene data show CDR1 as SGHAT and CDR2 as FQNNGV. Trimming left V 2 bases short and J 2 bases short, with 15 bases between.

The chain recombines TRBV4-1 with TRBJ2-7; 7 bases line up with TRBD1. J lost 0 bases, V lost 3 bases, and 5 bases had no gene match. The germline gives CDR1 MGHRA, CDR2 YSYEKL. CDR3 length: 15 amino acids. The DNA of the CDR3 is TGCGCCAGCAGCCAGAGGGACAGCCTCTCCTACGAGCAGTACTTC. Translating gives CASSQRDSLSYEQYF.

Comments on this clone: Other DNA sequences in the same sample also yield this CDR3. The chain employs TRBV9 and TRBJ2-7, with 8 positions matching TRBD1. The CDR3 spans 14 residues. Trimming cost V 4 bases and J 2 bases; bases outside gene matches: 5. Germline CDR1 and CDR2: SGDLS and YYNGEE. The CDR3 DNA sequence: TGTGCCAGCAGCCTCGGACAGGGAGCCTACGAGCAGTACTTC. Protein: CASSLGQGAYEQYF. The full variable domain, with the rest looked up from reference TRBV9 and TRBJ2-7, is DSGVTQTPKHLITATGQRVTLRCSPRSGDLSVYWYQQSLDQGLQFLIQYYNGEERAKGNILERFSAQQFPDLHSELNLSSLELGDSALYFCASSLGQGAYEQYFGPGTRLTVT.

The chain joins TRBV27 to TRBJ1-5, with D unclear. V was clipped by 0 bases and J by 2 bases, with 8 bases between them. This CDR3 contains 15 residues. CDR1 and CDR2 (germline): MNHEY, SMNVEV (reference sequence). The DNA for the CDR3 is TGTGCCAGCAGTTTATCATGGGGAGGCAATCAGCCCCAGCATTTT. Protein product: CASSLSWGGNQPQHF.

The rearrangement joins TRBV4-3 to TRBJ1-1; possible D gene TRBD1, 6 bases. V dropped 0 bases and J dropped 4 bases, with 15 bases sitting between them. CDR3 length: 16 amino acids. Germline CDR1 LGHNA, CDR2 YSLEER. The CDR3 sequence is CASSQDKGVWGTEAFF. Written as DNA, the CDR3 is TGCGCCAGCAGCCAAGATAAGGGGGTGTGGGGCACTGAAGCTTTCTTT.